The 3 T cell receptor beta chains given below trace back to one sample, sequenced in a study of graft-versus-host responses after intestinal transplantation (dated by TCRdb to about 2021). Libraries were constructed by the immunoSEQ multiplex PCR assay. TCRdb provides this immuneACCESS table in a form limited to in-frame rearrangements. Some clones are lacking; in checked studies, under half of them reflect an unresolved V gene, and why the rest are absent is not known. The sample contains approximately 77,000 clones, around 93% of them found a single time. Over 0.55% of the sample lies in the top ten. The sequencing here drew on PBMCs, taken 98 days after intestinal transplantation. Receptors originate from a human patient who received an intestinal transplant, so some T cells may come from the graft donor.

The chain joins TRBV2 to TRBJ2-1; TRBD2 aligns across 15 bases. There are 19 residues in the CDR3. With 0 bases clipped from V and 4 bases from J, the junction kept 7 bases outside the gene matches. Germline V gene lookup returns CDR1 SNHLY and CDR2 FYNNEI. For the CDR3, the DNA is TGTGCCAGCAGTGAAGCGTTGGGGACTAGCGGGGGGCTTTACAATGAGCAGTTCTTC. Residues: CASSEALGTSGGLYNEQFF.

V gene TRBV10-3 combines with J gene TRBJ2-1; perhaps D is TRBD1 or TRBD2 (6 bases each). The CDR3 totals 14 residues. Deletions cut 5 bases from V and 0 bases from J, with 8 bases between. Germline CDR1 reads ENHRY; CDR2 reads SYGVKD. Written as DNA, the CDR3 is TGTGCCATCAGTCGGGGGCTCTCCTACAATGAGCAGTTCTTC. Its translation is CAISRGLSYNEQFF.

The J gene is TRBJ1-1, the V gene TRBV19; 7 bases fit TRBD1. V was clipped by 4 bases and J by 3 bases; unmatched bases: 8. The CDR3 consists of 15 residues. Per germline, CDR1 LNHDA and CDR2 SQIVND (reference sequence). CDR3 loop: CASSTGRGAYTEAFF. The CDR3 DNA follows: TGTGCCAGTAGTACGGGCAGGGGGGCGTACACTGAAGCTTTCTTT.